This T cell receptor (beta chain) was sequenced for a study of blood T cell repertoires in COVID-19. Some clones are missing from TCRdb's copy, which holds only in-frame ones; the method was immunoSEQ multiplex PCR. The sample lists about 190,000 clones, about 82% seen once, with under 5.5% in the top ten. V gave up 6 bases and J gave up 4 bases; unmatched junction bases: 6. This CDR3 is built from 15 residues. Germline-derived CDR1 and CDR2 are MDHEN and SYDVKM. This clonotype was sampled from a woman aged 30 to 39 with acute or convalescent COVID-19. Sample: peripheral blood. The chain is built from TRBV28 and TRBJ2-7, with 13 bases identical to TRBD2. CDR3 bases: TGTGCCAGCAGCATCGGACTAGCGGGAGCATACGAGCAGTACTTC. It specifies CASSIGLAGAYEQYF.